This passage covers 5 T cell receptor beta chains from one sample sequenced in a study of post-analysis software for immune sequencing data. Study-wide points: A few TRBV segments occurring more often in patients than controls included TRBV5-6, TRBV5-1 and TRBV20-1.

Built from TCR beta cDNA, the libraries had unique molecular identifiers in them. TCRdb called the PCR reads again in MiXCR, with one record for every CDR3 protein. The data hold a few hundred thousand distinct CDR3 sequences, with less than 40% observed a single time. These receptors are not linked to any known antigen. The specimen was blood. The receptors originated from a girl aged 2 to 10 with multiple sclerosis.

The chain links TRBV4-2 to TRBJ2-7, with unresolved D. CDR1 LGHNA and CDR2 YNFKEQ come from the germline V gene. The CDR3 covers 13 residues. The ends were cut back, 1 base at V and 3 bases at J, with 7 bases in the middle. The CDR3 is CASSQVRDYEQYF. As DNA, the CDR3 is TGTGCCAGCAGCCAAGTCCGAGACTACGAGCAGTACTTC.

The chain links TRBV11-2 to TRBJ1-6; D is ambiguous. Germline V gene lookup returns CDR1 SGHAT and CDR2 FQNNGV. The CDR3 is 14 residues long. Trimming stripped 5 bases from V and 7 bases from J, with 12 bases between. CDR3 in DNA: TGTGCCAGCAGCCTTAGCCTTGGGAATTCACCCCTCCACTTT. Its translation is CASSLSLGNSPLHF.

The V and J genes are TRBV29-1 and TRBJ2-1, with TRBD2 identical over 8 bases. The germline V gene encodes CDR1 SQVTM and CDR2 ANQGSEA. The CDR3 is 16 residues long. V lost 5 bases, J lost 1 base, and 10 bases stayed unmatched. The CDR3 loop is CSVLSMRGASYNEQFF. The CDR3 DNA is TGCAGCGTTCTTTCTATGCGGGGGGCGTCCTACAATGAGCAGTTCTTC.

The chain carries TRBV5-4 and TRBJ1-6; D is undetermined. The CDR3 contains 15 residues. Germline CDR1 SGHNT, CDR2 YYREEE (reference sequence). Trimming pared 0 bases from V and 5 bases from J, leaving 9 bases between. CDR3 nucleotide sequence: TGTGCCAGCAGCTTGGATGGGCAGGATAATTCACCCCTCCACTTT. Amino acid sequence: CASSLDGQDNSPLHF.

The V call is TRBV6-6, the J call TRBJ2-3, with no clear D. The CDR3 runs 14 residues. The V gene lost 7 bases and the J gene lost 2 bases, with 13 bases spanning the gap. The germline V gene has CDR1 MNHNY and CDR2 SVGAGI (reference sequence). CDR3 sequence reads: CASTEPLYTDTQYF. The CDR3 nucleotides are TGTGCCAGCACCGAGCCCCTCTACACAGATACGCAGTATTTT.